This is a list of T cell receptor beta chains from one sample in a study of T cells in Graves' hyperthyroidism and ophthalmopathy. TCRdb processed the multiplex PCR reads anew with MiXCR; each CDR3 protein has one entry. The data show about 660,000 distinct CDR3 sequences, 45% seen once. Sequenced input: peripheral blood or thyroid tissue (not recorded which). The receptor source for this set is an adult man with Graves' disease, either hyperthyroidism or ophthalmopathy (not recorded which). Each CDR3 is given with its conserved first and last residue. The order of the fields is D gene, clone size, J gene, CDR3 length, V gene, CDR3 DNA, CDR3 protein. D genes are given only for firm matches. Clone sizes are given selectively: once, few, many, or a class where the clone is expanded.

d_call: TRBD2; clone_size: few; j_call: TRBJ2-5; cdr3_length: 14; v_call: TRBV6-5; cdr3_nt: TGTGCCAGCGGGGGGACTAGCAGACAAGAGACCCAGTACTTC; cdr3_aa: CASGGTSRQETQYF
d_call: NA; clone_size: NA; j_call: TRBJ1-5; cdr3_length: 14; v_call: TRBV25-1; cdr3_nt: TGTGCCAGCAGTGCAGGGTGGATCAATCAGCCCCAGCATTTT; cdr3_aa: CASSAGWINQPQHF
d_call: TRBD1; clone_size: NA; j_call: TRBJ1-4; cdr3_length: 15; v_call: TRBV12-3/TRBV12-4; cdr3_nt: TGTGCCAGCAGTCGTCGGGACAGGCGTAGAGAAAAACTGTTTTTT; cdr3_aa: CASSRRDRRREKLFF
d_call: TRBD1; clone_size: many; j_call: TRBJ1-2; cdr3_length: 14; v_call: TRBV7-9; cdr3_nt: TGTGCCAGCAGCTTGGCGGACAGGGTCTATGGCTACACCTTC; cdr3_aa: CASSLADRVYGYTF
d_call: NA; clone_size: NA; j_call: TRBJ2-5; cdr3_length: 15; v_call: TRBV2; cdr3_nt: TGTGCCAGCTACGGAACCGGGACATGGCAAGAGACCCAGTACTTC; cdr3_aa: CASYGTGTWQETQYF
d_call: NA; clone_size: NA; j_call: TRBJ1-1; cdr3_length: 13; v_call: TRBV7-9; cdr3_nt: TGTGCCAGCAGCCCCCCGCAGAACACTGGAGCTTTCTTT; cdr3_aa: CASSPPQNTGAFF
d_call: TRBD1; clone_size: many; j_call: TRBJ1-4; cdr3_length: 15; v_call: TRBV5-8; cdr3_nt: TGTGCCAGCAGCGCGACGGACAGGAGGCATGAAAAACTGTTTTTT; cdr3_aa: CASSATDRRHEKLFF
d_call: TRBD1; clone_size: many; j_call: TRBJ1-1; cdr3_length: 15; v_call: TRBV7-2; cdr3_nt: TGTGCCAGCAGCCCTTCACAGGGGGCGTCCGCTGAAGCTTTCTTT; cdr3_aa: CASSPSQGASAEAFF
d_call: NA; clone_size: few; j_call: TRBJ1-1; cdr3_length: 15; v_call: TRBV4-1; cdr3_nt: TGTGCCAGCAGCAGGCCAGAAGACATGAACACTGAAGCTTTCTTT; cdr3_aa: CASSRPEDMNTEAFF
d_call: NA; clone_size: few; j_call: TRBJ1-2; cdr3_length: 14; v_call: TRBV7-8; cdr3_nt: TGTGCCAGCAGCTTAAAGGGGGGTTCGGAGGGCTACACCTTC; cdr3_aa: CASSLKGGSEGYTF
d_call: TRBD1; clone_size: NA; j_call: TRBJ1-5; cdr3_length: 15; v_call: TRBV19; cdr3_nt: TGTGCCAGTAGTACGGGACAGGGAAACAATCAGCCCCAGCATTTT; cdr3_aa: CASSTGQGNNQPQHF
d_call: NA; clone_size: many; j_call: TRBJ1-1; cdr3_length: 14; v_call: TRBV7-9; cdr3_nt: TGTGCCAGCAGTGACAGGCCGGGGGACACTGAAGCTTTCTTT; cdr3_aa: CASSDRPGDTEAFF
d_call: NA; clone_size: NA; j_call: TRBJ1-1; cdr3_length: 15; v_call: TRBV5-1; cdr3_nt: TGCGCCAGCAGCTCAGACGGGATGATGAACACTGAAGCTTTCTTT; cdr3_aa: CASSSDGMMNTEAFF
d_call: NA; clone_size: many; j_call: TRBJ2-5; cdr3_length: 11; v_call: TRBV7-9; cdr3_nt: TGTGCCAGCAGTTGGTCGGAGACCCAGTACTTC; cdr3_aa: CASSWSETQYF
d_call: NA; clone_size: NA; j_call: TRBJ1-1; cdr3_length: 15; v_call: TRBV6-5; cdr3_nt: TGTGCCAGCAGTGAGTTGGGGAGGGGGAACACTGAAGCTTTCTTT; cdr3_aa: CASSELGRGNTEAFF
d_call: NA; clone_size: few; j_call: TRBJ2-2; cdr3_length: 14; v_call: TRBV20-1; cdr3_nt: TGCAGTGCGGTCCTGGGGGCACGGACCGGGGAGCTGTTTTTT; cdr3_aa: CSAVLGARTGELFF
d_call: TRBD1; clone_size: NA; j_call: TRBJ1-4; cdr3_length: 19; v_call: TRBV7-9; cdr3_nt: TGTGCCAGCAGCTTTAACACCGGGACAGGGCTTGCAACTAATGAAAAACTGTTTTTT; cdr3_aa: CASSFNTGTGLATNEKLFF
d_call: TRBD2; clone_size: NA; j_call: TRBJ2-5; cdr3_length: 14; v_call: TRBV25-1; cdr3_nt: TGTGCCAGCAGGAAAGCGGGAGGGCAGGAGACCCAGTACTTC; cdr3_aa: CASRKAGGQETQYF
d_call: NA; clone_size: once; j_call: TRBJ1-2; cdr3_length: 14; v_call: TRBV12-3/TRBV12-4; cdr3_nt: TGTGCCAGCTCAACGCCAGGGATAAACTATGGCTACACCTTC; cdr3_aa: CASSTPGINYGYTF
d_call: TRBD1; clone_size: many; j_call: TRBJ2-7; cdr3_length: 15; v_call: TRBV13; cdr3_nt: TGTGCCAGCACCCATGGGACAGGGGGATACTACGAGCAGTACTTC; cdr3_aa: CASTHGTGGYYEQYF
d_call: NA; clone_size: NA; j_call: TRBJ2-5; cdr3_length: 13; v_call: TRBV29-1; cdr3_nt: TGCAGCGTTGTCTCCCCTTGGGTGCGGACCCAGTACTTC; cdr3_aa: CSVVSPWVRTQYF
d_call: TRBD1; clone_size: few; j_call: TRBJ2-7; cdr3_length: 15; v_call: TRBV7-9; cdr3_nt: TGTGCCAGCAGACCCCGGACAGGGCGTGTCTACGAGCAGTACTTC; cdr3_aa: CASRPRTGRVYEQYF
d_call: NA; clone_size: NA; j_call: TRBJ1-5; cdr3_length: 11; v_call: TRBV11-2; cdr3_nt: TGTGCTTTGGAGGGCAATCAGCCCCAGCATTTT; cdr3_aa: CALEGNQPQHF
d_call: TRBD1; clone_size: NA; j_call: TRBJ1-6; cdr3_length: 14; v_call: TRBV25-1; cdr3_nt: TGTGCCAGCAGTGAATGGACAGGGAATTCACCCCTCCACTTT; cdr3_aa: CASSEWTGNSPLHF
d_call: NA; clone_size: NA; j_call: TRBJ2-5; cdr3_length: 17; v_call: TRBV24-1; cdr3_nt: TGTGCCACCAGTGATACCGGATCTCTGCAGGGAAAAGAGACCCAGTACTTC; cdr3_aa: CATSDTGSLQGKETQYF
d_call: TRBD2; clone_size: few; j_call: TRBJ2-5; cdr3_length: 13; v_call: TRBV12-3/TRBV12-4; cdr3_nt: TGTGCCAGCGGTTCTAGCGGGGGGGGAACCCAGTACTTC; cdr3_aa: CASGSSGGGTQYF
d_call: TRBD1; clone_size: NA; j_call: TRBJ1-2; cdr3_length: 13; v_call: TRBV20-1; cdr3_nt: TGCAGCACCAGGGACAGAGCTAACTATGGCTACACCTTC; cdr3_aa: CSTRDRANYGYTF
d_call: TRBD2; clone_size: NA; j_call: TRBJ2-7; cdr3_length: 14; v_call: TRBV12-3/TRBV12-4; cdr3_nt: TGTGCCAGCAGCCGGACTAGCGGGGCGCTCGAGGAGTACTTC; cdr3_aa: CASSRTSGALEEYF
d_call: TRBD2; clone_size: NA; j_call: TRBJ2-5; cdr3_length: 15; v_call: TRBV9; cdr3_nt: TGTGCCAGCAGCGGTACTAGCGGGAGATGGGAGACCCAGTACTTC; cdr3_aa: CASSGTSGRWETQYF
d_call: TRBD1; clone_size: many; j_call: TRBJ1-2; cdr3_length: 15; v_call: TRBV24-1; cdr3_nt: TGTGCCACCAGAGACTCCTCCGGGACAGAATATGGCTACACCTTC; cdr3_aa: CATRDSSGTEYGYTF
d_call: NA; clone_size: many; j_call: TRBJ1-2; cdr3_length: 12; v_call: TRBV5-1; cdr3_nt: TGCGCCAGCAGCGTGGCAGGAGGCGGCTACACCTTC; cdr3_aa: CASSVAGGGYTF
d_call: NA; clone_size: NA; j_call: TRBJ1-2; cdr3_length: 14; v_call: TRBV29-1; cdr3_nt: TGCAGCGCCATGGACAGCCGAGGGATATATGGCTACACCTTC; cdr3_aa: CSAMDSRGIYGYTF
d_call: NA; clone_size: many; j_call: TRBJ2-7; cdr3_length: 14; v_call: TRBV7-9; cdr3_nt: TGTGCCAGCAGCTTAGAGGCAGAGCCCTACGAGCAGTACTTC; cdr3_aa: CASSLEAEPYEQYF
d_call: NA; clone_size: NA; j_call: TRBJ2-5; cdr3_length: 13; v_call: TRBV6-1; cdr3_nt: TGTGCCAGCAGTGATGGGTGGAGTGGGACCCAGTACTTC; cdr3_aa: CASSDGWSGTQYF
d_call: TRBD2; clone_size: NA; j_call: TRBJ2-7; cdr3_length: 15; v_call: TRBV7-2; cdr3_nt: TGTGCCAGCAGCCAACTAGCGGGGTCGGGCTACGAGCAGTACTTC; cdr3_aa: CASSQLAGSGYEQYF
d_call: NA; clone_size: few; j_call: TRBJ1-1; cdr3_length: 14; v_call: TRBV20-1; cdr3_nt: TGCAGAGCTACAACTTACAGGGAGAACACTGAAGCTTTCTTT; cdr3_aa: CRATTYRENTEAFF
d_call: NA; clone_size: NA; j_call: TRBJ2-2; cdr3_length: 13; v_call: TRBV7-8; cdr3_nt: TGTGCCAGCAGCCAAGGACTCGGCGGGGAGCTGTTTTTT; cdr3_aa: CASSQGLGGELFF
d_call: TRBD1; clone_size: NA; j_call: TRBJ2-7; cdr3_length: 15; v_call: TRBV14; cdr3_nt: TGTGCCAGCAGCCCCGGACAGGGGACCTCCTACGAGCAGTACTTC; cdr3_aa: CASSPGQGTSYEQYF
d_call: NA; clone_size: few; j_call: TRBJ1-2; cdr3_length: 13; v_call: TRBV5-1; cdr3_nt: TGCGCCAGCAGCTATGACGCCATCTATGGCTACACCTTC; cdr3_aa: CASSYDAIYGYTF
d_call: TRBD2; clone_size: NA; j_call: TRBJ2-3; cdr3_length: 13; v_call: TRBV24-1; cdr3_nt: TGTGCCACCGCTGGGACTACGGCTGATACGCAGTATTTT; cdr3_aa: CATAGTTADTQYF